Listed here are 8 T cell receptor beta chains from one sample, sequenced in a study of OX40 agonist ivuxolimab in advanced cancers. Here immunoSEQ multiplex PCR was the method, and the copy in TCRdb shows in-frame clones only, minus some. The sample lists tens of thousands of clones; 80% to 85% were seen once. This specimen was CD4+ or CD8+ T cells sorted from blood, taken in a trial of the OX40 agonist ivuxolimab. These receptors all come from an adult with an advanced solid tumor such as melanoma, head and neck, liver or kidney cancer.

The CDR3 nucleotides are TGCGCCAGCAGCCAAGTTCTAGTGAGTGAAGCTTTCTTT. Translated, it gives CASSQVLVSEAFF. This chain links TRBV4-1 with TRBJ1-1, with D unresolved. CDR1 is MGHRA and CDR2 is YSYEKL in the germline V gene. The CDR3 covers 13 residues. V lost 1 base and J 7 bases, leaving 10 bases between the germline ends.

J is TRBJ1-1 and V is TRBV7-3; 7 bases are shared with TRBD1. Germline trimming cut 2 bases from V and 1 base from J; bases unmatched to any gene: 1. The CDR3 spans 14 residues. Germline V gives CDR1 SGHTA, CDR2 FQGTGA. The CDR3 reads CASSLDRENTEAFF. For the CDR3, the DNA is TGTGCCAGCAGCTTAGACAGGGAGAACACTGAAGCTTTCTTT.

The V call is TRBV27, the J call TRBJ1-2, with unresolved D. V lost 0 bases, J lost 4 bases, and 12 bases lay in between. Per the germline V gene, CDR1 is MNHEY and CDR2 is SMNVEV (reference sequence). CDR3 length: 15 residues. CDR3 in amino acids: CASSLSRHQTYGYTF. In DNA, the CDR3 is TGTGCCAGCAGTTTATCCCGACACCAAACCTATGGCTACACCTTC.

V and J are TRBV10-3 and TRBJ1-5, with 10 bases matching TRBD1. J gave up 4 bases and V 7 bases, and 4 bases lay outside the gene matches. This CDR3 comprises 14 residues. Germline assignment: CDR1 ENHRY and CDR2 SYGVKD. This CDR3 reads CAIKPGQGNQPQHF. CDR3 coding DNA: TGTGCCATCAAACCGGGACAGGGGAATCAGCCCCAGCATTTT.

The chain carries TRBV30 and TRBJ2-3; perhaps TRBD1 as D (5 bases). The CDR3 consists of 12 residues. Germline CDR1 and CDR2: GTSNPN and SVGIG (reference sequence). Trimming took off 2 bases at V and 4 bases at J, with 7 bases between the two ends. DNA for the CDR3: TGTGCCTGGAGTAGGGGCCCAGATACGCAGTATTTT. Protein sequence: CAWSRGPDTQYF.

J is TRBJ1-2 and V is TRBV10-2; possibly TRBD1 for D (6 bases). Per the germline V gene, CDR1 is WSHSY and CDR2 is SAAADI. This CDR3 contains 14 residues. Trimming cost V 5 bases and J 12 bases, with 22 bases left between them. CDR3 loop: CASSLQGSPSGDTF. CDR3 bases: TGCGCCAGCAGTCTACAGGGTTCTCCCTCTGGGGACACCTTC.

The chain carries TRBV7-3 and TRBJ1-1; D is unresolved. CDR3 length: 13 amino acids. Germline assignment: CDR1 SGHTA and CDR2 FQGTGA. V was shortened by 4 bases and J by 3 bases, with 9 bases between the two germline ends. The chain's CDR3 is CASSSDGYTEAFF. The CDR3 nucleotides read TGTGCCAGCAGCTCGGACGGCTACACTGAAGCTTTCTTT.

The chain links TRBV25-1 to TRBJ1-5; 9 positions match TRBD1. Trimming removed 2 bases from V and 7 bases from J; junction bases left unmatched: 6. CDR1 and CDR2 from the germline V gene are MGHDK and SYGVNS. The length of the CDR3 is 15 residues. This chain's CDR3 is CASSEAGTGNQPQHF. The CDR3 nucleotides are TGTGCCAGCAGTGAAGCGGGGACAGGGAACCAGCCCCAGCATTTT.